Each of the 17 T cell receptor beta chains below was sequenced from the same sample in a study of T cells after somatic rescue of genetic block. Assay used: immunoSEQ multiplex PCR; TCRdb lists only in-frame clones, some missing. The sample records some 90,000 clones, more than 80% being singletons. The material sequenced was peripheral blood mononuclear cells (PBMCs). These receptors all come from a young woman.

This clone turned up a few times. This chain connects TRBV12-5 to TRBJ1-5, with 7 bases matching TRBD1. Per germline, CDR1 LGHNT and CDR2 FRNRAP. J was trimmed by 9 bases and V by 6 bases; bases with no gene match: 11. The CDR3 extends over 14 amino acids. This CDR3 reads CASGTEGTAGPQHF. The CDR3 region has the DNA TGTGCTAGTGGAACAGAGGGGACAGCCGGGCCCCAGCATTTT. The variable domain in full, with the rest retrieved from reference TRBV12-5 and TRBJ1-5, is DARVTQTPRHKVTEMGQEVTMRCQPILGHNTVFWYRQTMMQGLELLAYFRNRAPLDDSGMPKDRFSAEMPDATLATLKIQPSEPRDSAVYFCASGTEGTAGPQHFGDGTRLSIL.

This clone occurred once. V and J are TRBV5-1 and TRBJ2-5; TRBD2 aligns across 8 bases. The length of the CDR3 is 15 residues. Germline assignment: CDR1 SGHRS and CDR2 YFSETQ. The junction had 5 bases not matched to a gene; V was cut back by 4 bases and J by 0 bases. The CDR3 DNA reads as TGCGCCAGCAGCCAGGGACTAGGGTACCAAGAGACCCAGTACTTC. This codes for CASSQGLGYQETQYF.

The chain joins TRBV19 to TRBJ2-7, with 8 bases aligning to TRBD2. This CDR3 comprises 16 residues. In germline, CDR1 is LNHDA, CDR2 SQIVND (reference sequence). With 1 base clipped from V and 9 bases from J, the junction kept 14 bases outside the gene matches. CDR3 nucleotide sequence: TGTGCCAGTAGTATAGGTAAGGCGGGAGGCCCCGTCCGGCAGTACTTC. It translates to CASSIGKAGGPVRQYF.

The J gene is TRBJ2-7, the V gene TRBV10-3, with TRBD2 identical over 8 bases. J gave up 6 bases and V 3 bases, and 7 bases lay outside the gene matches. Per germline, CDR1 ENHRY and CDR2 SYGVKD. The CDR3 totals 14 residues. The CDR3 bases are TGTGCCATCAGTGATAGCGGGGTCGGGGTCGAGCAGTACTTC. It encodes CAISDSGVGVEQYF.

The genes are TRBV7-6 and TRBJ2-5; either TRBD1 or TRBD2 may supply D (5 bases each). V was pared by 4 bases and J by 0 bases, with 9 bases between. Germline V gives CDR1 SGHVS, CDR2 FNYEAQ. There are 14 residues in the CDR3. The CDR3 nucleotides read TGTGCCAGCAGCTGGGGACCGTACCAAGAGACCCAGTACTTC. Its protein product is CASSWGPYQETQYF.

V and J are TRBV27 and TRBJ2-7; 8 bases align to TRBD2. CDR1 is MNHEY, CDR2 SMNVEV, per germline (reference sequence). J lost 2 bases, V lost 5 bases, and 11 bases had no gene match. The CDR3 totals 16 residues. The CDR3 DNA sequence: TGTGCCAGCAGTCCCCGGGGAAGCGGGAGAGCCTACGAGCAGTACTTC. It yields the protein CASSPRGSGRAYEQYF.

This clone was seen once. J is TRBJ1-1 and V is TRBV2; 9 bases line up with TRBD1. The V gene end was trimmed by 6 bases and the J gene end by 0 bases; junction bases not matched to a gene: 5. Germline V gene lookup returns CDR1 SNHLY and CDR2 FYNNEI. The CDR3 spans 15 residues. CDR3: CASSGTGRMNTEAFF. CDR3 sequence (DNA): TGTGCCAGCAGCGGGACAGGGCGCATGAACACTGAAGCTTTCTTT.

The V call is TRBV4-1, the J call TRBJ2-7; the D gene is possibly TRBD1 (6 bases). CDR3 length equals 14 residues. Germline V CDR1 and CDR2: MGHRA, YSYEKL. V was trimmed by 2 bases and J by 5 bases, leaving 13 bases between them. In DNA form, the CDR3 reads TGCGCCAGCAGCCAACACCCCTACAGGGACGAGCAGTACTTC. It is translated as CASSQHPYRDEQYF.

This rearrangement joins TRBV27 to TRBJ2-3; possible D gene TRBD1, 6 bases. The CDR3 contains 12 residues. Deletions cut 5 bases from V and 4 bases from J, with 7 bases between. Per the germline V gene, CDR1 is MNHEY and CDR2 is SMNVEV (reference sequence). The CDR3 DNA sequence: TGTGCCAGCAGTCCAGGGGCAGATACGCAGTATTTT. This translates into CASSPGADTQYF.

The chain combines TRBV27 with TRBJ1-5; D is uncertain. Trimming took 3 bases from V and 3 from J, leaving 12 bases between them. The CDR3 has 15 amino acids. CDR1 is MNHEY, CDR2 SMNVEV, per germline (reference sequence). CDR3 loop: CASSLIDGINQPQHF. The CDR3 DNA is TGTGCCAGCAGTTTGATCGACGGAATCAATCAGCCCCAGCATTTT.

Only one count was recorded for this clone. The chain joins TRBV18 to TRBJ2-5; tentative D call: TRBD2 (5 bases). With 2 bases removed from V and 3 bases from J, the gap between germline ends came to 10 bases. This CDR3 spans 14 amino acids. Germline V lookup: CDR1 KGHSH, CDR2 LQKENI. The CDR3 DNA is TGTGCCAGCTCACCAGGGAGTGGGGAAGAGACCCAGTACTTC. This encodes CASSPGSGEETQYF.

V usage is TRBV6-1 and J usage is TRBJ2-3; the D gene is possibly TRBD2 (5 bases). The CDR3 runs 16 residues. V was cut by 1 base and J by 2 bases, with 13 bases left in between. CDR1 is MNHNS, CDR2 SASEGT, per germline. The DNA for the CDR3 is TGTGCCAGCAGTGAAGGAGGCGGGCAGCCCACAGATACGCAGTATTTT. Amino acid sequence: CASSEGGGQPTDTQYF.

V and J are TRBV21-1 and TRBJ2-1. TRBV21-1 is reported as a pseudogene. The CDR3 extends over 19 amino acids. The CDR3, as DNA: TGTGCCAGCAGCAAAGTCCATGGACGAATAAATACCCGATACAATGAGCAGTTCTTC. It specifies CASSKVHGRINTRYNEQFF.

The V gene is TRBV28, the J gene TRBJ2-7, with D possibly being TRBD1 or TRBD2 (5 bases each). The CDR3 extends over 14 amino acids. V was clipped by 5 bases and J by 2 bases, with 13 bases between them. Germline lookup yields CDR1 MDHEN and CDR2 SYDVKM. CDR3 DNA: TGTGCCAGCAGTGGTACCGGGACCCCCTACGAGCAGTACTTC. It codes for CASSGTGTPYEQYF.

This chain joins TRBV19 and TRBJ1-2, with D unclear. The CDR3 covers 15 residues. The V end was cut by 0 bases, the J end by 4 bases, with 12 bases between. The germline V gene has CDR1 LNHDA and CDR2 SQIVND (reference sequence). The CDR3, as DNA: TGTGCCAGTAGTATAGATCGAAGTGGATTCTATGGCTACACCTTC. Translation: CASSIDRSGFYGYTF.

The genes are TRBV4-3 and TRBJ2-3; TRBD2 aligns across 9 bases. Trimming removed 4 bases from V and 6 bases from J; junction bases left unmatched: 11. Germline CDR1 and CDR2: LGHNA and YSLEER. CDR3 size: 16 residues. The CDR3 region is CASSRTVASGTDTQYF. The CDR3 nucleotides are TGCGCCAGCAGCCGGACTGTGGCTAGCGGGACTGATACGCAGTATTTT.

The genes are TRBV11-1 and TRBJ2-1; unclear D gene. The germline V and J ends were trimmed by 3 bases and 10 bases, with 16 bases remaining between them. The CDR3 loop spans 14 amino acids. Germline lookup yields CDR1 SGHAT and CDR2 FQDESV (reference sequence). The chain's CDR3 is CASSFLVATGEQFF. The CDR3, as DNA: TGTGCCAGCAGCTTTCTGGTAGCTACCGGAGAGCAGTTCTTC.